Below, one T cell receptor (beta chain) is given with its context. This specimen comes from a study of OX40 agonist ivuxolimab in advanced cancers. Measured with immunoSEQ multiplex PCR; TCRdb has only the in-frame clones, and not every one. The data show about 60,000 clones, with approximately 94% seen just once and approximately 19% held by the top ten. This TCR came from an adult with an advanced solid tumor such as melanoma, head and neck, liver or kidney cancer. The specimen was CD4+ or CD8+ T cells sorted from blood, collected in a trial of the OX40 agonist ivuxolimab.

The CDR3 DNA reads as TGTGCCAGCAGCTCCCAGACCGTCACCGGGGAGCTGTTTTTT. It is translated as CASSSQTVTGELFF. The chain is built from TRBV13 and TRBJ2-2; D not certain. This CDR3 has 14 residues. The ends were cut back, 4 bases at V and 4 bases at J, with 10 bases in the middle. CDR1 PRHDT and CDR2 FYEKMQ come from the germline V gene (reference sequence).